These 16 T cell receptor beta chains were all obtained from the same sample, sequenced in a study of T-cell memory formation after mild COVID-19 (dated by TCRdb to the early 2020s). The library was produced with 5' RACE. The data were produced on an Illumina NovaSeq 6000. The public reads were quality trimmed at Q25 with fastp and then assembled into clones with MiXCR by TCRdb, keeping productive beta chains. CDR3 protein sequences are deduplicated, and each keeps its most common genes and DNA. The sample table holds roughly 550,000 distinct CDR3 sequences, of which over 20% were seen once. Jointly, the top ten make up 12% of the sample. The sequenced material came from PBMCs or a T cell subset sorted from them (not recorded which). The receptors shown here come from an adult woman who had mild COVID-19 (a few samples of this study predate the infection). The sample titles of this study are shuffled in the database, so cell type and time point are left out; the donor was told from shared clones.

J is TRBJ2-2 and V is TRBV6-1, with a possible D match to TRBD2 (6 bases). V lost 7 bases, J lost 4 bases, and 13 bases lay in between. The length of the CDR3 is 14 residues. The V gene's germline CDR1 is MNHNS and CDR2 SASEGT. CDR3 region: CASTLGGGTGELFF. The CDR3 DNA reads TGTGCCAGCACCTTGGGAGGAGGCACCGGGGAGCTGTTTTTT.

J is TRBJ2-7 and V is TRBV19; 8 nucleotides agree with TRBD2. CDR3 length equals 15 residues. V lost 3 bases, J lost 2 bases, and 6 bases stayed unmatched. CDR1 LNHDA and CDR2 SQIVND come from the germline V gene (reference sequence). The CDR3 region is CASSMSLAGAYEQYF. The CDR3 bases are TGTGCCAGTAGTATGAGTCTAGCGGGTGCCTACGAGCAGTACTTC.

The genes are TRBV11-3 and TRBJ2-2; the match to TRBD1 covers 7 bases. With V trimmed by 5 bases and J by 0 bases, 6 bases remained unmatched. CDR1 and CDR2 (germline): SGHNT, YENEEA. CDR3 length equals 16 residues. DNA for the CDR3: TGTGCCAGCAGCCCGAAGACAGGGCCGAACACCGGGGAGCTGTTTTTT. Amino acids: CASSPKTGPNTGELFF. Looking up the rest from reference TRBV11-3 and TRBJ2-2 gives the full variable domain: EAGVVQSPRYKIIEKKQPVAFWCNPISGHNTLYWYLQNLGQGPELLIRYENEEAVDDSQLPKDRFSAERLKGVDSTLKIQPAELGDSAVYLCASSPKTGPNTGELFFGEGSRLTVL.

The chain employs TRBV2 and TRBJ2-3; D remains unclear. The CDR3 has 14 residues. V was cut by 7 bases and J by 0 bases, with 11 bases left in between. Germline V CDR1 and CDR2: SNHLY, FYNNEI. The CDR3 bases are TGTGCCAGCACATACAGTCATAGCACAGATACGCAGTATTTT. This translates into CASTYSHSTDTQYF.

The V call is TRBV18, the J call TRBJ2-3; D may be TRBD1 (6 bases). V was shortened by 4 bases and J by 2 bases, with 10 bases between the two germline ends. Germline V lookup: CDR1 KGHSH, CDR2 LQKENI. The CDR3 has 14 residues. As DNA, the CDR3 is TGTGCCAGCTCACGGACAGCCATCACAGATACGCAGTATTTT. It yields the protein CASSRTAITDTQYF.

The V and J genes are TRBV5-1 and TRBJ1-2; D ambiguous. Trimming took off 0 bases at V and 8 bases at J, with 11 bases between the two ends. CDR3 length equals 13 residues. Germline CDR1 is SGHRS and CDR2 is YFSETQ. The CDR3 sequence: CASSLGGDDGYTF. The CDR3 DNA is TGCGCCAGCAGCTTGGGCGGCGATGACGGCTACACCTTC.

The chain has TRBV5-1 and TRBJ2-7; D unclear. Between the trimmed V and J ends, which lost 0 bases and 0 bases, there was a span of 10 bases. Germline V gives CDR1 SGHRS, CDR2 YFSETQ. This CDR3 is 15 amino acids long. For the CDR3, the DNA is TGCGCCAGCAGCTTGGAGCCAGCCGACTCCTACGAGCAGTACTTC. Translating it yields CASSLEPADSYEQYF.

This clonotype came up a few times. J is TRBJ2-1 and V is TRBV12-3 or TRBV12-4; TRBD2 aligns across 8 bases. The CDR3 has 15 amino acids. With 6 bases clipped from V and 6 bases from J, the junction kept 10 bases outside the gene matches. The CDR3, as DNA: TGTGCCAGCAGCGTAGCGGCGGGGGGTGCCAATGAGCAGTTCTTC. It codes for CASSVAAGGANEQFF.

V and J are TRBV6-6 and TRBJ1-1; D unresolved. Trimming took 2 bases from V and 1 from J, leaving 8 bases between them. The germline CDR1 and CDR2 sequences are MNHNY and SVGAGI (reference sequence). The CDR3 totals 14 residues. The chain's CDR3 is CASSYLEGNTEAFF. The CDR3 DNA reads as TGTGCCAGCAGTTACCTGGAGGGGAACACTGAAGCTTTCTTT.

Here the CDR3 reads CASSLASSGPYNEQFF. Written as DNA, the CDR3 is TGTGCCAGCAGCTTGGCCTCTAGCGGACCTTACAATGAGCAGTTCTTC. The chain couples TRBV5-4 to TRBJ2-1, with 7 bases matching TRBD2. Per germline, CDR1 SGHNT and CDR2 YYREEE (reference sequence). This CDR3 is built from 16 residues. V dropped 0 bases and J dropped 4; count of bases not matched to a gene: 7. Supplemented by reference TRBV5-4 and TRBJ2-1, the full variable domain reads ETGVTQSPTHLIKTRGQQVTLRCSSQSGHNTVSWYQQALGQGPQFIFQYYREEENGRGNFPPRFSGLQFPNYSSELNVNALELDDSALYLCASSLASSGPYNEQFFGPGTRLTVL.

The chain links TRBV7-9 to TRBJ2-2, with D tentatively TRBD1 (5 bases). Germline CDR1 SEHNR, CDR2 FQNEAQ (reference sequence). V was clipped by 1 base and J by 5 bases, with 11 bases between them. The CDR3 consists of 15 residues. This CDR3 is CASSLVGARTGELFF. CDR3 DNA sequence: TGTGCCAGCAGCTTAGTAGGGGCCAGGACCGGGGAGCTGTTTTTT.

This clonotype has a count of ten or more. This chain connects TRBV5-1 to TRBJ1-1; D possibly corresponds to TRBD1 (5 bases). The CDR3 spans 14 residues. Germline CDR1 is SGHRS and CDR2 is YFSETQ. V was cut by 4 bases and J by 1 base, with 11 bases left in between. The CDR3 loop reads CASSGGRTNTEAFF. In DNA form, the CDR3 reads TGCGCCAGCAGCGGGGGACGGACGAACACTGAAGCTTTCTTT.

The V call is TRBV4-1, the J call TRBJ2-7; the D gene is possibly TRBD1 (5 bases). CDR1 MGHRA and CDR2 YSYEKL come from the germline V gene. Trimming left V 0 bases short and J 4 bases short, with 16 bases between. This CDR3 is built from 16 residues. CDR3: CASSQESRVLGYEQYF. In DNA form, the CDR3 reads TGCGCCAGCAGCCAAGAATCCAGGGTTCTGGGGTACGAGCAGTACTTC.

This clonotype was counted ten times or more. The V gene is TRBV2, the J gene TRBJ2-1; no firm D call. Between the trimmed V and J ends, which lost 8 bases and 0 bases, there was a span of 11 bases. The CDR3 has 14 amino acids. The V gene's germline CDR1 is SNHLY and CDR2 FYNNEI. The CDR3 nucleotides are TGTGCCAGCCGTCGGTCGAGCTCCTACAATGAGCAGTTCTTC. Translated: CASRRSSSYNEQFF.

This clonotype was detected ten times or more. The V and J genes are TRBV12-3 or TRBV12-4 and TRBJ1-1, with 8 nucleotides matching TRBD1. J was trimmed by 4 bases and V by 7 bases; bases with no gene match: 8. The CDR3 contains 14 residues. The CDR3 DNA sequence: TGTGCCAGCACCCCGACAGGGGTAGGCACTGAAGCTTTCTTT. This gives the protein CASTPTGVGTEAFF.

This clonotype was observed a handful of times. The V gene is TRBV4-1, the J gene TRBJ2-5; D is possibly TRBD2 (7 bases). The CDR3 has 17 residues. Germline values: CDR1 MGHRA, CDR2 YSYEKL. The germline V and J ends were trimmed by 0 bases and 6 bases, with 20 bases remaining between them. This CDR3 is CASSQDRGGGASKTQYF. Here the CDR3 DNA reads TGCGCCAGCAGCCAAGATAGGGGAGGGGGGGCCTCAAAGACCCAGTACTTC.